A selection of T cell receptor beta chains follows, all from one sample in a study of T cells after yellow fever vaccination. TCRdb reprocessed the 5' RACE reads with MiXCR, giving one entry per CDR3 protein. Of some 130,000 distinct CDR3 sequences listed, approximately 6.6% are singletons. Sequencing was performed on CD4+ T cells sorted from PBMCs, taken 10 days after the yellow fever booster vaccination. The receptors here all came from a man aged 25-45 years who received the YFV17D yellow fever vaccine. Both conserved end residues are part of each CDR3. The D gene is left open where the match is weak. The size of a clone is reported for some rows only, either as once, few or many, or as a class for expanded clones.

many	TRBV20-1	.	TRBJ2-7	TGCAGTGCCTCCCAAATGAGTACCTACGAGCAGTACTTC	CSASQMSTYEQYF
many	TRBV5-1	TRBD1	TRBJ2-7	TGCGCCAGCAGCTCTCAGGGGGCCGGATACTACGAGCAGTACTTC	CASSSQGAGYYEQYF
few	TRBV19	.	TRBJ2-7	TGTGCCAGTAGCGCATACAGGGACAACGAGCAGTACTTC	CASSAYRDNEQYF
many	TRBV10-2	.	TRBJ2-2	TGCGCCAGCAGGGGGTGGACGGCCGCGAACACCGGGGAGCTGTTTTTT	CASRGWTAANTGELFF
many	TRBV24-1	.	TRBJ2-1	TGTGCCACCAGTGCACCTTCGGGGATCTACAATGAGCAGTTCTTC	CATSAPSGIYNEQFF
.	TRBV7-2	TRBD1	TRBJ2-3	TGTGCCAGCGGCAACAGGGGAAGCACAGATACGCAGTATTTT	CASGNRGSTDTQYF
many	TRBV14	.	TRBJ2-3	TGTGCCAGCAGCCCCACGAGCTTTATGACTAGCACAGATACGCAGTATTTT	CASSPTSFMTSTDTQYF
many	TRBV20-1	.	TRBJ2-5	TGCAGTGCTAGAGGTCAGGGCGCAGAGACCCAGTACTTC	CSARGQGAETQYF
many	TRBV7-9	TRBD1	TRBJ2-3	TGTGCCAGCAGCTTAAGGGGGCAGGGAGATACGCAGTATTTT	CASSLRGQGDTQYF
.	TRBV25-1	TRBD1	TRBJ1-1	TGTGCCAGCACGAGGGGGACAGGGTATAAAGCTTTCTTT	CASTRGTGYKAFF
few	TRBV4-3	.	TRBJ2-2	TGCGCCAGCAGCCAAGAACCGACTACCGGGGAGCTGTTTTTT	CASSQEPTTGELFF
many	TRBV18	TRBD1	TRBJ2-7	TGTGCCAGCTCAGGGGCACCTGACAGGGGATTCTACGAGCAGTACTTC	CASSGAPDRGFYEQYF
many	TRBV7-2	.	TRBJ2-5	TGTGCCAGCAGACCGGGACACCGGGTCCGGGTACAAGAGACCCAGTACTTC	CASRPGHRVRVQETQYF
many	TRBV14	.	TRBJ2-7	TGTGCCAGCAGCCAAGGTAGTAGGTGGACCTACGAGCAGTACTTC	CASSQGSRWTYEQYF
few	TRBV7-9	.	TRBJ1-2	TGTGCCAGCAGCTTAGCGATTGGCGGAAACTATGGCTACACCTTC	CASSLAIGGNYGYTF
many	TRBV7-9	.	TRBJ1-1	TGTGCCAGCAGCCAACAGGGAGGCACTGAAGCTTTCTTT	CASSQQGGTEAFF
many	TRBV3-1	.	TRBJ2-3	TGTGCCAGCAGCCAAATGCTAGTCGGCACAGATACGCAGTATTTT	CASSQMLVGTDTQYF
many	TRBV12-3/TRBV12-4	TRBD1	TRBJ1-6	TGTGCCAGCAGTGACAGGGGGAGCTCCTATAATTCACCCCTCCACTTT	CASSDRGSSYNSPLHF
many	TRBV5-1	.	TRBJ2-7	TGCGCCAGCAGCCTTGGGGGGAACTCCTACGAGCAGTACTTC	CASSLGGNSYEQYF
.	TRBV11-2	TRBD2	TRBJ2-2	TGTGCCAGCGTTCCGGGGGGGAACAAAGCCGGGGAGCTGTTTTTT	CASVPGGNKAGELFF
many	TRBV5-8	.	TRBJ2-3	TGTGCCAGCAGCATGGACAGTGGCACAGATACGCAGTATTTT	CASSMDSGTDTQYF
many	TRBV5-1	.	TRBJ1-1	TGCGCCAGCAGCTTGGGTCCGGCCGCGACTGAAGCTTTCTTT	CASSLGPAATEAFF
.	TRBV27	TRBD2	TRBJ2-3	TGTGCCAGCAGCCCGTTCGGGAGGGGAGTTGTCACAGATACGCAGTATTTT	CASSPFGRGVVTDTQYF
.	TRBV20-1	TRBD2	TRBJ2-7	TGCAGTGCCAGACTAGCGGGAGGGGCGGGTCATTCCTACGAGCAGTACTTC	CSARLAGGAGHSYEQYF
many	TRBV12-3/TRBV12-4	TRBD1	TRBJ1-2	TGTGCCAGCACCCCCGACAGGGTGTATGGCTACACCTTC	CASTPDRVYGYTF
many	TRBV7-2	TRBD1	TRBJ2-7	TGTGCCAGCAGCCAGGGGGCCTCACAGCAGTACTTC	CASSQGASQQYF
many	TRBV7-2	.	TRBJ2-1	TGTGCCAGCAGCCCGCGCCTAACAGGGTCCTACAATGAGCAGTTCTTC	CASSPRLTGSYNEQFF
many	TRBV20-1	TRBD2	TRBJ2-5	TGCAGTGCTAGCGGCACTAGCGGGAGGCAAGAGACCCAGTACTTC	CSASGTSGRQETQYF
few	TRBV12-3/TRBV12-4	TRBD1	TRBJ2-1	TGTGCCAGCAGTACCTCGGGGCAGGGGGCTAATGAGCAGTTCTTC	CASSTSGQGANEQFF
many	TRBV6-2/TRBV6-3	TRBD2	TRBJ2-7	TGTGCCAGCAGTTACGATCCGGGACTAGCGGGAGATAAGCAGTACTTC	CASSYDPGLAGDKQYF
few	TRBV3-1	TRBD2	TRBJ2-1	TGTGCCAGCAGCCAAGATCGAGGGACTAGCGGGAACAATGAGCAGTTCTTC	CASSQDRGTSGNNEQFF
many	TRBV4-3	.	TRBJ2-7	TGCGCCAGCAGCCAAGTTGGCCGGACCTACGAGCAGTACTTC	CASSQVGRTYEQYF
many	TRBV12-3/TRBV12-4	.	TRBJ2-3	TGTGCCAGCAGTTTTTGGGCGGCGGGAGATACGCAGTATTTT	CASSFWAAGDTQYF
many	TRBV3-1	.	TRBJ2-7	TGTGCCAGCAGCCAAGGCCGGTCCGAGCAGTACTTC	CASSQGRSEQYF
many	TRBV10-3	TRBD1	TRBJ2-5	TGTGCCATCAGCGCCCGGGACAGGGGTCAAGAGACCCAGTACTTC	CAISARDRGQETQYF
many	TRBV7-6	.	TRBJ2-1	TGTGCCAGCAGCCCGGACTACTCCTACAATGAGCAGTTCTTC	CASSPDYSYNEQFF
many	TRBV14	.	TRBJ2-3	TGTGCCAGCAGACCCCTTGGGGTTACAGATACGCAGTATTTT	CASRPLGVTDTQYF
many	TRBV28	.	TRBJ2-1	TGTGCCAGCAGTATAGGCGGGAACACCTACAATGAGCAGTTCTTC	CASSIGGNTYNEQFF
many	TRBV7-7	TRBD2	TRBJ2-1	TGTGCCAGCAGCTTCGGACTAGCGGGAAACAATGAGCAGTTCTTC	CASSFGLAGNNEQFF
many	TRBV7-8	.	TRBJ2-7	TGTGCCAGCAGCTTAGGTCAGGGCAACTCCTACGAGCAGTACTTC	CASSLGQGNSYEQYF